Included here is one T cell receptor beta chain sequence, with context. Its antigen is as yet unknown. Germline values: CDR1 WSHSY, CDR2 SAAADI. Germline trimming cut 7 bases from V and 7 bases from J; bases unmatched to any gene: 11. The CDR3 covers 15 residues. With 60 Vbeta and 13 Jbeta primers, the PCR was carried out. Method: immunoSEQ multiplex PCR; TCRdb's copy keeps in-frame clones and lacks some. The data show 100,000 to 150,000 clones, about three quarters seen once. These data are taken from a study of cytomegalovirus exposure and HLA in healthy donors. The study, taken as a whole, reports: With further analysis later on, most CMV-associated TCR beta chains appeared HLA-restricted. Specific recognition of CMV antigens was confirmed in vitro for a few chains (all CMV-associated).

The study sampled nominally healthy donors, though unrecorded immune exposures were likely. Sequencing was carried out using PBMCs. The chain joins TRBV10-2 to TRBJ2-2, with TRBD2 identical over 8 bases. The sequence was collected from a woman younger than 30 in good health and CMV-seronegative. The DNA for the CDR3 is TGCGCCAGCATTCCGGGACTAGGGTTTGTCGGGGAGCTGTTTTTT. As protein: CASIPGLGFVGELFF.